This T cell receptor (beta chain) was found in a study of T cell responses to AZD1222 COVID-19 vaccine. The sample holds one count of this clone. Its antigen remains unknown. The protocol was immunoSEQ multiplex PCR, while the TCRdb copy is restricted to in-frame clones and leaves out a portion. The sample has more than 90,000 clones; 86% are singletons. Trimming took 0 bases from V and 3 from J, leaving 14 bases between them. Germline CDR1 reads SGHVS; CDR2 reads FQNEAQ. The CDR3 spans 16 residues. Findings and limits, study-wide: Increases in Spike-specific TCR breadth and depth were seen after two AZD1222 doses. Scientists sampled the repertoires only once the peak T cell response had passed. White British ancestry dominated among donors, who included more females, and clonal diversity was possibly underestimated.

This receptor was identified in an adult who received the AZD1222 COVID-19 vaccine. V usage is TRBV7-8 and J usage is TRBJ1-1; D remains ambiguous. Here the sequenced sample was peripheral blood, taken 28 days after the second AZD1222 dose. The CDR3 loop reads CASSLAPGTSYTEAFF. DNA of the CDR3: TGTGCCAGCAGCTTAGCCCCCGGTACTTCGTACACTGAAGCTTTCTTT.